This TCR beta chain came from a study of T cell repertoires in cytomegalovirus infection. Study summary: It was the public TCR beta signatures that indicated both CMV infection and matching HLA type. Study results and limitations: Summed frequency of public TCR beta families distinguished CMV carriers with the relevant HLA. CMV-specific TCR beta clonotypes restricted by HLA-C were the ones dominating the ex vivo response.

The V gene lost 2 bases and the J gene lost 5 bases, with 5 bases spanning the gap. CDR1 is SGHKS, CDR2 YYEKEE, per germline (reference sequence). This CDR3 is built from 12 residues. TCRdb passed the reads through MiXCR, listing each CDR3 protein once. The data contain some 300,000 distinct CDR3 sequences, 17% of them singletons. With respect to this clonotype: The antigen is not known.

This receptor was taken from a human donor in good health (CMV status not recorded). Some clones in this sample may be carry-over from other donors' samples. The chain has TRBV5-5 and TRBJ2-1; no reliable D call. The material sequenced was PBMCs. CDR3 residues: CASSFSDNEQFF. The CDR3 DNA is TGTGCCAGCAGCTTTTCCGACAATGAGCAGTTCTTC.